Each of the 17 T cell receptor beta chains below was sequenced from the same sample in a study of CD8+CD57+ T cells in acquired aplastic anemia. For CDR3 and TCR beta VDJ profiling, genomic DNA was the template used. TCRdb re-called the reads through MiXCR, storing one row per CDR3 protein. The sample yields fewer than 200,000 distinct CDR3 sequences, about 48% seen once. Material for sequencing was sorted CD4+, CD8+, or CD8+CD57+ T cells (not recorded which) from PBMCs. These TCRs come from a human donor in good health.

Details on this clonotype: One base away lies a much larger clone, so this may be a sequencing read error. The chain uses TRBV5-6 and TRBJ2-7, with D possibly matching TRBD2 (5 bases). This CDR3 spans 13 amino acids. Germline CDR1 reads SGHDT; CDR2 reads YYEEEE. In DNA, the CDR3 is TGTGTCAGCGGCCGGAGTGGGGCCTACGAGCAGTACTTC. Protein: CVSGRSGAYEQYF.

This clonotype was counted between two and nine times. A read error is possible here, since a much larger clone lies one base away. CDR3 amino acids: CASSQTGTVGTLFF. The CDR3 DNA reads TGTGCCAGCAGCCAGACCGGGACAGTCGGCACACTGTTTTTT. The chain links TRBV11-2 to TRBJ1-4, with 7 bases fitting TRBD1. Trimming took 5 bases from V and 13 from J; bases not matched to a gene: 13. Germline CDR1 and CDR2: SGHAT and FQNNGV. This CDR3 has 14 amino acids. The full variable domain, rest sourced from reference TRBV11-2 and TRBJ1-4, is EAGVAQSPRYKIIEKRQSVAFWCNPISGHATLYWYQQILGQGPKLLIQFQNNGVVDDSQLPKDRFSAERLKGVDSTLKIQPAKLEDSAVYLCASSQTGTVGTLFFGSGTQLSVL.

The chain carries TRBV9 and TRBJ1-1; D ambiguous. Germline V gene lookup returns CDR1 SGDLS and CDR2 YYNGEE. The ends were cut back, 4 bases at V and 4 bases at J, with 14 bases in the middle. CDR3 length: 14 amino acids. The CDR3 coding sequence is TGTGCCAGCAGCCCTACGGCAGTCGGCACTGAAGCTTTCTTT. It encodes CASSPTAVGTEAFF.

This clonotype was detected many times. The rearrangement uses TRBV20-1 and TRBJ2-1; either TRBD1 or TRBD2 may fit D (5 bases each). The CDR3 is 14 amino acids. Germline CDR1 DFQATT, CDR2 SNEGSKA (reference sequence). Trimming removed 3 bases at V and 0 bases at J, with 9 bases between. This CDR3 is CSASGASSYNEQFF. The CDR3, as DNA: TGCAGTGCTAGCGGGGCTAGCTCCTACAATGAGCAGTTCTTC.

The chain joins TRBV5-8 to TRBJ2-2; 10 bases fit TRBD1. The CDR3 consists of 15 residues. The germline V gene has CDR1 SGHTS and CDR2 YDEGEE. Unmatched junction bases numbered 5, after V lost 4 bases and J lost 5 bases. CDR3 DNA: TGTGCCAGCAGCCCAAGACAGGGGGCTACCGGGGAGCTGTTTTTT. It yields the protein CASSPRQGATGELFF.

At least ten counts were recorded for this clonotype. J is TRBJ2-5 and V is TRBV5-1; D is tentatively TRBD1 or TRBD2 (7 bases each). Germline V gives CDR1 SGHRS, CDR2 YFSETQ. The V and J ends lost 7 bases and 2 bases respectively, with 12 bases between them. CDR3 size: 13 residues. CDR3 amino acids: CASFQGGQETQYF. In DNA, the CDR3 is TGCGCCAGCTTTCAGGGGGGGCAAGAGACCCAGTACTTC.

The chain employs TRBV19 and TRBJ2-2; D is perhaps TRBD2 (6 bases). Germline values: CDR1 LNHDA, CDR2 SQIVND (reference sequence). The V gene lost 4 bases and the J gene lost 5 bases, with 11 bases spanning the gap. The length of the CDR3 is 14 residues. CDR3 nucleotide sequence: TGTGCCAGTAGTAACGGACTATTTACCGGGGAGCTGTTTTTT. Protein: CASSNGLFTGELFF.

This clonotype was picked up many times. This chain connects TRBV6-1 to TRBJ1-2; D is possibly TRBD1 (6 bases). The CDR3 length is 14 residues. V lost 6 bases, J lost 4 bases, and 15 bases lay in between. CDR1 is MNHNS, CDR2 SASEGT, per germline. CDR3 bases: TGTGCCAGCAGACCCACGGGGGGCAGCTATGGCTACACCTTC. This sequence encodes CASRPTGGSYGYTF.

This clonotype was recorded a few times. The conserved phenylalanine or tryptophan is not found at the CDR3 terminus, so this likely reflects a read error. It is unclear where the CDR3 begins or ends on the DNA, so no DNA is shown, and the CDR3 is as TCRdb lists it. The chain combines TRBV7-6 with TRBJ1-1. The CDR3 region is 8 residues in length, termini included. CDR1 is SGHVS and CDR2 is FNYEAQ in the germline V gene. The CDR3 region is CASSLAGS.

In its sample, this clonotype was seen many times. J is TRBJ1-5 and V is TRBV9; D is perhaps TRBD1 (6 bases). Trimming shortened V by 3 bases and J by 4 bases, and 14 bases separated the two germline ends. The CDR3 loop spans 15 amino acids. Germline CDR1 SGDLS, CDR2 YYNGEE. The CDR3 protein is CASSEGGGINQPQHF. Written as DNA, the CDR3 is TGTGCCAGCAGCGAGGGGGGCGGGATAAATCAGCCCCAGCATTTT.

This clonotype came up many times. The V and J genes are TRBV19 and TRBJ1-1; TRBD1 might be the D (6 bases). V was cut by 3 bases and J by 2 bases, with 10 bases left in between. Per germline, CDR1 LNHDA and CDR2 SQIVND (reference sequence). This CDR3 comprises 14 residues. The CDR3 is CASSIGTPNTEAFF. DNA for the CDR3: TGTGCCAGTAGTATCGGGACACCTAACACTGAAGCTTTCTTT. The full variable domain, with the rest looked up from reference TRBV19 and TRBJ1-1, is DGGITQSPKYLFRKEGQNVTLSCEQNLNHDAMYWYRQDPGQGLRLIYYSQIVNDFQKGDIAEGYSVSREKKESFPLTVTSAQKNPTAFYLCASSIGTPNTEAFFGQGTRLTVV.

The table lists this clonotype with a count of one. This CDR3 reads CASSVGKTNTGELFF. As DNA, the CDR3 is TGTGCCAGCAGTGTCGGCAAGACGAACACCGGGGAGCTGTTTTTT. This chain joins TRBV2 and TRBJ2-2; no definite D call. The germline gives CDR1 SNHLY, CDR2 FYNNEI. The V end lost 4 bases, the J end lost 0 bases, and 9 bases lay between the germline ends. The CDR3 is 15 residues long.

There are many counts of this clonotype. The CDR3 region has the DNA TGTGCCAGCAGGGGATCGGCACTATTTTTCGGGCAGTACTTC. The encoded protein is CASRGSALFFGQYF. V is TRBV2 and J is TRBJ2-7, with D hard to call. The CDR3 sequence is 14 residues long. In germline, CDR1 is SNHLY, CDR2 FYNNEI. V gave up 6 bases and J gave up 9 bases, with 21 bases separating them.

The table lists this clonotype with a few counts. The J gene is TRBJ2-7, the V gene TRBV15, with D uncertain. Germline-derived CDR1 and CDR2 are LNHNV and YYDKDF (reference sequence). Between the trimmed V and J ends, which lost 0 bases and 3 bases, there was a span of 6 bases. This CDR3 contains 13 residues. CDR3 in DNA: TGTGCCACCAGCAGAGAACTCGGCTACGAGCAGTACTTC. Residues: CATSRELGYEQYF.

Points on this clonotype: This may come from a read error, since a much larger clone is one base off. This sequence joins TRBV7-6 and TRBJ2-1, with TRBD2 matching over 12 bases. Per the germline V gene, CDR1 is SGHVS and CDR2 is FNYEAQ. V lost 4 bases to trimming and J lost 8 bases; unmatched junction nucleotides: 15. The CDR3 covers 18 residues. The CDR3 loop reads CASSSRDRLAGGPYEQFF. The CDR3 nucleotides read TGTGCCAGCAGCTCCCGGGATCGGCTAGCGGGAGGGCCTTATGAGCAGTTCTTC. The variable domain in full, completed from reference TRBV7-6 and TRBJ2-1, reads GAGVSQSPRYKVTKRGQDVALRCDPISGHVSLYWYRQALGQGPEFLTYFNYEAQQDKSGLPNDRFSAERPEGSISTLTIQRTEQRDSAMYRCASSSRDRLAGGPYEQFFGPGTRLTVL.

This clonotype was counted a few times. This chain connects TRBV6-1 to TRBJ2-2; 7 bases fit TRBD2. Germline assignment: CDR1 MNHNS and CDR2 SASEGT. With 5 bases clipped from V and 3 bases from J, the junction kept 9 bases outside the gene matches. The CDR3 totals 16 residues. The CDR3 bases are TGTGCCAGCAGTCTCGGGGGGACGATAGACACCGGGGAGCTGTTTTTT. This gives the protein CASSLGGTIDTGELFF.

This clonotype was counted ten times or more. The chain is built from TRBV6-5 and TRBJ2-7, with D possibly TRBD1 on 6 matching bases. CDR3 size: 15 residues. With 0 bases removed from V and 3 bases from J, the gap between germline ends came to 12 bases. Germline values: CDR1 MNHEY, CDR2 SVGAGI. CDR3 residues: CASSYSGHGVYEQYF. The CDR3 DNA reads as TGTGCCAGCAGTTACTCGGGACATGGGGTCTACGAGCAGTACTTC.